This TCR beta chain was documented in a study of blood T cells in healthy people across ages. Broader study findings: It was not possible, with unsorted PBMCs, to conclusively compare naive and antigen-experienced cells. Greater diversity and more naive CD4+ cells were seen in long-lived donors than in aged donors. The CMV status of each donor remained undetermined, and this could have confounded shifts in expanded clonotypes.

Comments on this clonotype: Its antigen is not identified. A junction end diverges from the germline sequence, so it may reflect a read error.

A second PCR, run for roughly 7 to 11 cycles, used a sample-barcoded 5' primer plus a J-beta primer mix. MiXCR was run by TCRdb on the 5' RACE reads, yielding one entry per CDR3 protein. The table lists roughly 1,500,000 distinct CDR3 sequences, roughly a third of them singletons. The CDR3 contains 15 residues. Germline values: CDR1 MNHEY, CDR2 SMNVEV (reference sequence). This clonotype was sampled from a woman aged 30 to 39 in good health. The sequenced material came from blood. The gene calls are TRBV27 and TRBJ2-1; TRBD2 matches 13 bases. The CDR3: CTSGPGTSGTSEQFF. DNA of the CDR3: TGTACCAGCGGACCCGGGACTAGCGGGACTTCTGAGCAGTTCTTC.